This T cell receptor beta chain came from a study of blood T cell repertoires in COVID-19. Study-wide context: There were acute and convalescent COVID-19 samples, and they came from the United States, Italy and Spain. Sources were T cells, B-cell-depleted T cells, or PBMCs; the material itself was cDNA or gDNA.

Source study methods: From reference gene primer amplification, estimates of nucleated cell counts were derived. TCRdb's table, derived via immunoSEQ multiplex PCR, lists solely in-frame clones and lacks some. The D gene and trimming were derived from the DNA, and the V and J assignments and clone size from that table. Of some 170,000 clones in the sample, roughly 85% were seen once. Germline CDR1 reads SGHRS; CDR2 reads YFSETQ. The V end was cut by 4 bases, the J end by 0 bases, with 16 bases between. The CDR3 totals 16 residues. Source material: peripheral blood. The V and J genes are TRBV5-1 and TRBJ1-1, with D unresolved. The TCR comes from a woman in her sixties or seventies with acute or convalescent COVID-19. The chain's CDR3 is CASSLAAGRMNTEAFF. The CDR3 region has the DNA TGCGCCAGCAGCCTTGCTGCGGGGAGGATGAACACTGAAGCTTTCTTT.